The entry below describes one T cell receptor beta chain. Its cognate antigen is unknown. Extracted from the samples, RNA was reverse transcribed into cDNA to serve as the sequencing template. Using immunoSEQ multiplex PCR, the repertoire was profiled, and TCRdb retains in-frame clones only, with some absent. The sample holds 120,000 or so clones, roughly 58% seen once. The data belong to a study of CD8+ T cells in alopecia areata. Across the whole study: Tofacitinib dosing lasted 6 to 18 months, which was then followed by 6 months off drug. Study-wide findings and caveats: Mice showed TCR sharing more clearly than patients did, possibly owing to HLA. For lesional scalp, especially alopecia totalis/universalis, clonality was higher than in normal scalp. Sequencing of scalp samples also includes resident alphabeta T cells from normal skin.

Germline assignment: CDR1 SGHTA and CDR2 FQGNSA. CDR3 size: 16 residues. V was clipped by 6 bases and J by 6 bases; unmatched bases: 13. The input for sequencing was CD4+ T cells sorted from blood, taken at week 0. V is TRBV7-2 and J is TRBJ2-1, with 8 bases identical to TRBD2. The TCR was taken from a human donor with alopecia areata. The CDR3 coding sequence is TGTGCCAGCAGTCCCTCGGGGGGGAGGGGTTTCAATGAGCAGTTCTTC. It specifies CASSPSGGRGFNEQFF.